The clone carrying this T cell receptor beta chain has a handful of counts. Its antigen is unidentified. The entry originates in a study of blood T cells in healthy people across ages. About the research overall: Every two T cells gave about one barcoded beta molecule via template switching. Study findings and constraints: The fall in TCR beta diversity per million T cells was roughly linear with age.

Healthy individuals of Caucasian origin from Russia, aged about 6 to 95, served as donors. The CDR3 consists of 13 residues. The V and J ends lost 7 bases and 9 bases, in that order; junction bases with no gene match: 5. The germline V gene has CDR1 MNHNS and CDR2 SASEGT. The second PCR ran roughly 7 to 11 cycles with a sample-barcoded 5' primer and J-beta primers. The study obtained at least 2.5 million CDR3-containing paired-end reads from every sample. Via MiXCR, TCRdb re-called the 5' RACE reads, giving one row per CDR3 protein. The table includes about 1.6 million distinct CDR3 sequences, about 31% detected once.

V usage is TRBV6-1 and J usage is TRBJ2-1; the match to TRBD2 covers 11 bases. The sequenced sample consisted of blood. The origin of this receptor is a young woman in good health. The DNA for the CDR3 is TGTGCCAGCATTACTAGCGGGAGCGTTGAGCAGTTCTTC. This translates into CASITSGSVEQFF.